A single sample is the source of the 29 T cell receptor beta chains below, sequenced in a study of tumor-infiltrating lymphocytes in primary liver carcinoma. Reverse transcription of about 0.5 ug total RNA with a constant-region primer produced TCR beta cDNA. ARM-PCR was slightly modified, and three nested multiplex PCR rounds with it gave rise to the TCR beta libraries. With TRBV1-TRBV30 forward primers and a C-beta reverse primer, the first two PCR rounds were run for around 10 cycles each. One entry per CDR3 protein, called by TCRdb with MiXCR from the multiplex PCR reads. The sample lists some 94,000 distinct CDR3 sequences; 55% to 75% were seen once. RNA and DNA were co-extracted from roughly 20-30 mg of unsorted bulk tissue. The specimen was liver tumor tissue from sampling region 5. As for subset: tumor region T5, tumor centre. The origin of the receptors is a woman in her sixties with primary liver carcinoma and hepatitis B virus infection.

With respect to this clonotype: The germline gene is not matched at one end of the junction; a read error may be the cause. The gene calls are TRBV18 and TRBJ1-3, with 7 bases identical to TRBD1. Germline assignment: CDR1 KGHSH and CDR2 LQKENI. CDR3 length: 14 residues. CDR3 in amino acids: CASSRDSSGYTIYF. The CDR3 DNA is TGTGCCAGCTCACGGGACAGCTCTGGATACACCATATATTTT. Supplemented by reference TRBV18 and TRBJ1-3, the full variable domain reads NAGVMQNPRHLVRRRGQEARLRCSPMKGHSHVYWYRQLPEEGLKFMVYLQKENIIDESGMPKERFSAEFPKEGPSILRIQQVVRGDSAAYFCASSRDSSGYTIYFGEGSWLTVV.

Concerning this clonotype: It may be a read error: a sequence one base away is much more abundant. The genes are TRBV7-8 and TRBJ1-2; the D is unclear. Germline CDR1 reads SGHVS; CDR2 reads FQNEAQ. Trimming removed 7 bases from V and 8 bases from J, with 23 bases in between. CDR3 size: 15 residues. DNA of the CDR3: TGTGCCAGCACCCTAGTCCCATTAAATCATAAGGGCTACACCTTC. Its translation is CASTLVPLNHKGYTF.

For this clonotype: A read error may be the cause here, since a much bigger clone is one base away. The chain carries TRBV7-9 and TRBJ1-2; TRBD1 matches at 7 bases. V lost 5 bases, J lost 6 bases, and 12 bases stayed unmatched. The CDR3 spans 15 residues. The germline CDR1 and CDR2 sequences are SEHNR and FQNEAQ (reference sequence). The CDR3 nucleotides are TGTGCCAGCAGCCACGGGACAGCAGGCACCCATGGCTACACCTTC. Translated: CASSHGTAGTHGYTF.

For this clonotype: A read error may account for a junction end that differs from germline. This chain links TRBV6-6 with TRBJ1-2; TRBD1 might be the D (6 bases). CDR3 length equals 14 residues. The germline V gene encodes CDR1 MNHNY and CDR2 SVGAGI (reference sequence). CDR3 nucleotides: TGTGCCAGCAACTCGGGACACTATAACTATGGCTGCACCTTC. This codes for CASNSGHYNYGCTF.

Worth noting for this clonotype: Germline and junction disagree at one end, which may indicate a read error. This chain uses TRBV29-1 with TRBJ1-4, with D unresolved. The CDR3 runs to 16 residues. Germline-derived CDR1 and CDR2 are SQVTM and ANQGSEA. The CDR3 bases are TGCAGCGCTGAAGATAGGCACAATCATCCCAATGAAAAACTGTTTTTT. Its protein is CSAEDRHNHPNEKLFF.

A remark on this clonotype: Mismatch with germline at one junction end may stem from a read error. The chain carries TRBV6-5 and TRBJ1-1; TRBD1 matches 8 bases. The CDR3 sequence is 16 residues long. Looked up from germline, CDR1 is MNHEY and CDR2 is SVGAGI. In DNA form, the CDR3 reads TGTGCCAGCAGGTCAGGACAGGGTGGCTTTAGAACTGGAGCTTTCTTT. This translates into CASRSGQGGFRTGAFF.

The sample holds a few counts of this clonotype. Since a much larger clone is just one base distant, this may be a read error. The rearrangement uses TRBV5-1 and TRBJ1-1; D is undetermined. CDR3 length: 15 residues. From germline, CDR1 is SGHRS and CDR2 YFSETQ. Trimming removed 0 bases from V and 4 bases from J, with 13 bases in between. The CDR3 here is CASSLDGVTITEAFF. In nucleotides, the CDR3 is TGCGCCAGCAGCTTGGATGGGGTGACTATCACTGAAGCTTTCTTT.

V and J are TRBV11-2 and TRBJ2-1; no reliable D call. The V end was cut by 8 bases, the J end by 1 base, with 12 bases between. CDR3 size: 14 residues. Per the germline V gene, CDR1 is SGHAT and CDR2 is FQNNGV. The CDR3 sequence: CASESSSSYNEQFF. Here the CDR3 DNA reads TGTGCCAGCGAGTCTTCGAGTTCCTACAATGAGCAGTTCTTC.

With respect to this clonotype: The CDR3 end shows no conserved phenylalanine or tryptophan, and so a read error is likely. The CDR3 spells CASSPTQLFYEQYL. CDR3 nucleotide sequence: TGTGCCAGCAGTCCGACCCAACTTTTCTACGAGCAGTACTTA. V and J are TRBV12-3 or TRBV12-4 and TRBJ2-7; D gene unclear. Trimming removed 5 bases from V and 3 bases from J, with 14 bases in between. The CDR3 sequence is 14 residues long.

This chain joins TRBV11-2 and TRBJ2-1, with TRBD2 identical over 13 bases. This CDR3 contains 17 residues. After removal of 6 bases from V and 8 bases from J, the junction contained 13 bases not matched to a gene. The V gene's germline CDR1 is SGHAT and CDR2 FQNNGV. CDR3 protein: CASSRILAGGPGDEQFF. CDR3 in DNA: TGTGCCAGCAGTAGGATACTAGCGGGAGGGCCTGGGGATGAGCAGTTCTTC.

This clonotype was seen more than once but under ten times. CDR3 amino acids: CAWSTTSRRVGTQYF. CDR3 coding DNA: TGTGCCTGGAGTACGACTAGTCGTAGAGTGGGTACGCAGTATTTT. J is TRBJ2-3 and V is TRBV30, with D possibly matching TRBD2 (6 bases). V was shortened by 2 bases and J by 8 bases, with 20 bases between the two germline ends. CDR3 length equals 15 residues. CDR1 and CDR2 (germline): GTSNPN, SVGIG (reference sequence).

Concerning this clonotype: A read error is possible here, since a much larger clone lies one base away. The CDR3 region is CASRLAASYEQYF. The CDR3 nucleotides are TGCGCCAGCAGATTGGCGGCTTCCTACGAGCAGTACTTC. This chain uses TRBV5-1 with TRBJ2-7; no clear D gene. The CDR3 runs to 13 residues. Germline V gives CDR1 SGHRS, CDR2 YFSETQ.

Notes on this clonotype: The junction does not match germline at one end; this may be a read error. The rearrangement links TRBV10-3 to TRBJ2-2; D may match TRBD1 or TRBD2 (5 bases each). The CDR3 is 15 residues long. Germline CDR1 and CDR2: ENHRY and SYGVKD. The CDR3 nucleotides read TGTGCCATCGGGGGAGCGGAAACGAACGCCGGGGAGCTGTTTTTT. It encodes CAIGGAETNAGELFF.

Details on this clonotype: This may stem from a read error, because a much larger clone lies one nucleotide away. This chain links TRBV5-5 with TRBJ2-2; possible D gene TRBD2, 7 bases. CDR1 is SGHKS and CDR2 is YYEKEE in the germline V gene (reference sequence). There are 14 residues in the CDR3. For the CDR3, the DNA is TGTGCCAGCTGCTTCGGGGGGCTGGTCGGGGAGCTGTTTTTT. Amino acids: CASCFGGLVGELFF.

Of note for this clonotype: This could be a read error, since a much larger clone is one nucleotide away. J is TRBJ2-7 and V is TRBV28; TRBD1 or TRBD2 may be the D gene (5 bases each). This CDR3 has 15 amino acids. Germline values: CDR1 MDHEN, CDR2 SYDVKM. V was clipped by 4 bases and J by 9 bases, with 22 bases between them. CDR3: CASSSPRAGRDGQYF. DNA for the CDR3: TGTGCCAGCAGTTCCCCTCGGGCGGGCCGGGACGGGCAGTACTTC.

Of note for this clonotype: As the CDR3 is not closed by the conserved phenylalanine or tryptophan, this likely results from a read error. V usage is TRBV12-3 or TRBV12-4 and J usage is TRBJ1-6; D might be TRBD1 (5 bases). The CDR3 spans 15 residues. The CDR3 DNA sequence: TGTGCAAGCAGTTTAGGGGCAGGTCATAATTCACCCCTCCACTTA. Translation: CASSLGAGHNSPLHL.

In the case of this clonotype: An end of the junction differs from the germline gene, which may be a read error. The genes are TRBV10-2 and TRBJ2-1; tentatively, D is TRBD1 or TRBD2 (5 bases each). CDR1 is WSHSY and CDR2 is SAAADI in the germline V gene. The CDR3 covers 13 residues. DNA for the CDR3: TGCGCCAGCGGTGAGTCTCGGGGCTCAAGGCGGTTCTTC. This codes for CASGESRGSRRFF.

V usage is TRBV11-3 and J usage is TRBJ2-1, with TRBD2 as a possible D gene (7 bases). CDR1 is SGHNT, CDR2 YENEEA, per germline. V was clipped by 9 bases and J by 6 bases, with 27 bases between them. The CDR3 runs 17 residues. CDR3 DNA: TGTGCCAGTAGTTCCCGGGGGGCGCGGATCATGGGCAATGAGCAGTTCTTC. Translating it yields CASSSRGARIMGNEQFF.

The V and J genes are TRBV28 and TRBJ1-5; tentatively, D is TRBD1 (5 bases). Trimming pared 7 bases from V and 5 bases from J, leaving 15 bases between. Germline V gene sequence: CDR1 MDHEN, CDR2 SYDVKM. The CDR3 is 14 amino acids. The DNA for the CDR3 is TGTGCCAGCACTCGGGGGAGCGGCCATCAGCCCCAGCATTTT. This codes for CASTRGSGHQPQHF.

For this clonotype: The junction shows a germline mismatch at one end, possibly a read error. In DNA form, the CDR3 reads TGTGCCATCAGTGAGTCCCGCTTGCAAGTGGAAAGAGATACGCAGTTTTTT. It specifies CAISESRLQVERDTQFF. The chain carries TRBV10-3 and TRBJ2-3; D ambiguous. The CDR3 is made up of 17 amino acids. Germline assignment: CDR1 ENHRY and CDR2 SYGVKD.

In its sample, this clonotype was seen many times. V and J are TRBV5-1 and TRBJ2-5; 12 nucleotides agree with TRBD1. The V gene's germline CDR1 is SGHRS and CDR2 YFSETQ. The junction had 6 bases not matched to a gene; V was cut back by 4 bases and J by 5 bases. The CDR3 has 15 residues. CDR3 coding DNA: TGCGCCAGCAGCACCGGGACAGGGGGCGCGGAGACCCAGTACTTC. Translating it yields CASSTGTGGAETQYF.

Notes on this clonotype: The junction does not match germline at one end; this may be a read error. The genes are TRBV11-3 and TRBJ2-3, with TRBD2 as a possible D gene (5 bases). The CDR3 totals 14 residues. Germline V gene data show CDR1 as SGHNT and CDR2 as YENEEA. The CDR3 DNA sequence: TGTGCCAGTAGCTTCAGGACTGGCACAGATACGCGGTATTTT. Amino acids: CASSFRTGTDTRYF.

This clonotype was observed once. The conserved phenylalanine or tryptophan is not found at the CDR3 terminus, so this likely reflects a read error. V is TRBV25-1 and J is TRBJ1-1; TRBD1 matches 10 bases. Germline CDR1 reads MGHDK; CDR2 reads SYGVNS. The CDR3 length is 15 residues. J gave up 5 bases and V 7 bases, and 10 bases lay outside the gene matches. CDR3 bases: TGTGCCAGCACTATTAGGACAGGGGGAAGGACTGAAGCTTTCCTT. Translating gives CASTIRTGGRTEAFL.

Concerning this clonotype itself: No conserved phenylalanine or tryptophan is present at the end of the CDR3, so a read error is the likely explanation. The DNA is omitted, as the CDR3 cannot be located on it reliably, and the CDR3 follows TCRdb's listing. CDR3 sequence: CSVADRERVYI. J is TRBJ2-3 and V is TRBV29-1; the table's D gene call, TRBD1, was not cross checked with the DNA. Germline V gene sequence: CDR1 SQVTM, CDR2 ANQGSEA. The CDR3 has 11 residues if both end residues are counted.

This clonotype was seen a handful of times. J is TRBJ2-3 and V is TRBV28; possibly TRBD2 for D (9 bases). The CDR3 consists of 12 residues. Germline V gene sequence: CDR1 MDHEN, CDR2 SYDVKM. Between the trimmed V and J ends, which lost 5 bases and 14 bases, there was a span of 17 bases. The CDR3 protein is CASSTSSGTGYF. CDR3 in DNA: TGTGCCAGCAGTACCTCTAGCGGGACAGGGTATTTT.

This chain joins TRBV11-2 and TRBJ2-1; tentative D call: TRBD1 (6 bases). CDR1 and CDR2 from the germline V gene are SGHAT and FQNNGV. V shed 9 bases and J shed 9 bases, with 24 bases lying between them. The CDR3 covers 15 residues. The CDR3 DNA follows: TGTGCCAGGATCTTAGAAGGGGGTGAGAACAGTGAGCAGTTCTTC. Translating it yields CARILEGGENSEQFF.

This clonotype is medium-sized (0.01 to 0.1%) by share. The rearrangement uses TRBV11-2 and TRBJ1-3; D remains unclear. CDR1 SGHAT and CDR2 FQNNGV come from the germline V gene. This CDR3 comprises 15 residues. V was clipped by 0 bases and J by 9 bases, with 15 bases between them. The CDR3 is CASSLDPGPQSTIYF. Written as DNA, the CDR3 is TGTGCCAGCAGCTTAGATCCCGGACCGCAAAGCACCATATATTTT.

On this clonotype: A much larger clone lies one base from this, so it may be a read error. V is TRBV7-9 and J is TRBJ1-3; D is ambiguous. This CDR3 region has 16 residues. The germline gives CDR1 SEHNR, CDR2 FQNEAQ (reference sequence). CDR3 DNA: TGTACCAGCAGCCCGAGGGCCGCAGCCGCCGGAAACACCATATATTTT. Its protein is CTSSPRAAAAGNTIYF.

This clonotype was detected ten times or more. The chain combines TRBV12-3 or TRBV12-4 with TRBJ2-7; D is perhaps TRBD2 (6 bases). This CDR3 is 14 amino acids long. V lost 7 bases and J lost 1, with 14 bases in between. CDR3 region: CASMRQGGSYEQYF. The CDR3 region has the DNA TGTGCCAGCATGAGGCAGGGAGGTTCCTACGAGCAGTACTTC.